Following are 2 T cell receptor beta chains from one sample sequenced in a study of T cells in women clearing cervical HPV infection. The assay was immunoSEQ multiplex PCR, and TCRdb's table has in-frame clones only and misses some. The table for this sample gives 20,000 to 30,000 clones. Sequencing used blood buffy coat. The receptors stem from a woman aged 18 to 75 with a cervical HPV16 infection that either progressed to CIN3+ or cleared (not recorded which).

Of note for this clone: Read coverage stops 3 residues before the CDR3 terminus; the germline J gene supplies the remainder. The chain joins TRBV7-9 to TRBJ1-4; the D is unclear. V was trimmed by 1 base and J by 0 bases, leaving 3 bases between them. The CDR3 contains 14 residues. Per the germline V gene, CDR1 is SEHNR and CDR2 is FQNEAQ (reference sequence). This CDR3 reads CASSLVSTNEKLFF. The covered CDR3 bases are TGTGCCAGCAGCTTAGTCTCAACTAATGAAAAA. The whole variable domain, remainder taken from reference TRBV7-9 and TRBJ1-4, is DTGVSQNPRHKITKRGQNVTFRCDPISEHNRLYWYRQTLGQGPEFLTYFQNEAQLEKSRLLSDRFSAERPKGSFSTLEIQRTEQGDSAMYLCASSLVSTNEKLFFGSGTQLSVL.

The CDR3: CASRPAGETEAFF. The DNA read from the CDR3 is TGTGCCAGCAGACCCGCAGGGGAGACTGAA. The chain joins TRBV7-6 to TRBJ1-1; TRBD1 is a possible D gene (6 bases). The read gets to within 3 residues of the CDR3 end, and the germline J gene fills in the rest. The CDR3 loop spans 13 amino acids. Trimming removed 6 bases from V and 5 bases from J, with 13 bases in between. Per the germline V gene, CDR1 is SGHVS and CDR2 is FNYEAQ.